This T cell receptor (beta chain) was identified during a study of T cell responses to AZD1222 COVID-19 vaccine. The CDR3 spans 16 residues. V was pared by 1 base and J by 10 bases, with 18 bases between. Looked up from germline, CDR1 is SGHRS and CDR2 is YFSETQ. The assay was immunoSEQ multiplex PCR, and TCRdb's table has in-frame clones only and misses some. Of some 74,000 clones listed, roughly 90% are singletons. The chain joins TRBV5-1 to TRBJ1-6; weak D call: TRBD1 (6 bases). The origin of this receptor is an adult who received the AZD1222 COVID-19 vaccine. The source material was peripheral blood, sampled 28 days after the second AZD1222 dose. The CDR3: CASSLPIGRGESPLHF. The CDR3 DNA reads as TGCGCCAGCAGCTTGCCAATCGGGAGGGGGGAATCACCCCTCCACTTT.